The T cell receptor (beta chain) under discussion was sequenced for a study of blood T cell repertoires in COVID-19. Turning to the study itself: Samples taken during acute and convalescent COVID-19 were collected in the United States, Italy and Spain. T cells, B-cell-depleted T cells, or PBMCs provided the cDNA or gDNA that served as material.

With respect to this clone: Other DNA sequences in this specimen translate into the identical CDR3.

In the source study's methods: Researchers report that nucleated cell counts were estimated from reference gene primer amplification. Sequenced by immunoSEQ multiplex PCR; TCRdb stores in-frame clones only, minus some. The D gene and trimming were derived from the DNA, and the V and J assignments and clone size from that table. In the table there are under 500,000 clones, approximately 90% of which are singletons. Germline V gives CDR1 SGHDT, CDR2 YYEEEE. V shed 4 bases, J shed 1 base, and the junction held 6 bases outside the gene matches. The CDR3 covers 16 residues. The chain links TRBV5-6 to TRBJ1-5; 9 bases map to TRBD1. The sequence came from a woman aged 30 to 39 with acute or convalescent COVID-19. Sequencing used peripheral blood. The CDR3 DNA reads as TGTGCCAGCAGCCTCCGGGGGACAGGGAGCAATCAGCCCCAGCATTTT. Translated: CASSLRGTGSNQPQHF.